This record looks at one T cell receptor (beta chain) sequence and its context. Authors' data handling: Amplification with reference gene primers provided the estimates of nucleated cell counts. This table comes from immunoSEQ multiplex PCR, and its TCRdb copy is limited to in-frame clones, with some not included. Clonal size and the V and J genes are those of that table, whereas D and trimming came from the DNA. The sample has 470,000 or so clones, 70% to 90% seen once; the top ten hold approximately 2%. Living in roughly 25 US areas, the participants were between about 18 and 95 years of age. Each participant's cohort was designated according to participant-reported clinical history. CDR1 is SGHTA, CDR2 FQGNSA, per germline. The CDR3 extends over 14 amino acids. J gave up 3 bases and V 5 bases, and 2 bases lay outside the gene matches. The source of the sample is a study of blood T cell repertoires in COVID-19. Across the study: Sources were T cells, B-cell-depleted T cells, or PBMCs; the material itself was cDNA or gDNA.

This receptor was obtained from a woman younger than 35 with acute COVID-19. Sample: PBMCs or T cells enriched from blood (not recorded which). The chain recombines TRBV7-2 with TRBJ2-5; 11 nucleotides line up with TRBD2. The CDR3 DNA reads as TGTGCCAGCAGCCCGGGACTAGCGGAAGAGACCCAGTACTTC. It codes for CASSPGLAEETQYF.